Sequencing of this T cell receptor beta chain was carried out in a study of shared clonotypes between healthy human individuals. As for the study in general: The study drew on two women and three men aged 18 to 49 as donors. Each donor contributed plates that comprised three CD4 naive, three CD4 memory, two CD8 naive and one CD8 memory.

Findings of the study overall: The sampled material consisted only of blood, and tissue repertoires are likely to differ.

Generated by immunoSEQ multiplex PCR, the TCRdb table keeps only in-frame clones and is missing some. This table holds fewer than 1.8 million clones, 97% to 99% found once. Notes on this clone: Its antigen is unidentified.

The specimen sequenced was naive CD4+ T cells sorted from blood. Described subset: CD45RA+ positively selected. The TCR comes from a man aged 25 to 40 in good health.

The CDR3 DNA sequence: TGTGCCAGCAACGAGGGGCCGGGTGAAAAACTGTTTTTT. This encodes CASNEGPGEKLFF. This sequence joins TRBV6-1 and TRBJ1-4; tentatively, D is TRBD1 (5 bases). The CDR3 sequence is 13 residues long. In germline, CDR1 is MNHNS, CDR2 SASEGT. V gave up 7 bases and J gave up 7 bases, with 13 bases separating them.